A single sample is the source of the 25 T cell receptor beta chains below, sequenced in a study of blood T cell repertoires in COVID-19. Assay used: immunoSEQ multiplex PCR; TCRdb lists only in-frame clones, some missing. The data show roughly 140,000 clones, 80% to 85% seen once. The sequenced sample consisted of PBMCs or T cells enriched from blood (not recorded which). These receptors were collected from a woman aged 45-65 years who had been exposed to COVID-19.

CDR3 loop: CASSAYTGTGGGEKLFF. The CDR3 DNA is TGTGCCAGCAGCGCCTATACCGGGACAGGGGGGGGTGAAAAACTGTTTTTT. The chain couples TRBV9 to TRBJ1-4; 11 nucleotides agree with TRBD1. The V segment lost 3 bases and the J segment 7 bases; nucleotides outside the gene matches: 11. The CDR3 loop spans 17 amino acids. CDR1 is SGDLS and CDR2 is YYNGEE in the germline V gene. Full variable domain (missing parts from reference TRBV9 and TRBJ1-4): DSGVTQTPKHLITATGQRVTLRCSPRSGDLSVYWYQQSLDQGLQFLIQYYNGEERAKGNILERFSAQQFPDLHSELNLSSLELGDSALYFCASSAYTGTGGGEKLFFGSGTQLSVL.

The CDR3 is CASRRTGTVYEQYF. CDR3 DNA sequence: TGTGCCAGCAGGAGGACAGGGACAGTATACGAGCAGTACTTC. V gene TRBV2 combines with J gene TRBJ2-7; 8 bases match TRBD1. With V trimmed by 6 bases and J by 4 bases, 8 bases remained unmatched. The CDR3 is 14 amino acids. Germline assignment: CDR1 SNHLY and CDR2 FYNNEI. Full variable domain (missing parts from reference TRBV2 and TRBJ2-7): EPEVTQTPSHQVTQMGQEVILRCVPISNHLYFYWYRQILGQKVEFLVSFYNNEISEKSEIFDDQFSVERPDGSNFTLKIRSTKLEDSAMYFCASRRTGTVYEQYFGPGTRLTVT.

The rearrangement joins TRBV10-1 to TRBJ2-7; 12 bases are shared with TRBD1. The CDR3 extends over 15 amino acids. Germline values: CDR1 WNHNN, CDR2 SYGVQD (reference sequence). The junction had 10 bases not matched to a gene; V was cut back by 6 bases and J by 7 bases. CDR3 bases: TGCGCCAGCAGCTTTTCGGGACAGGGGGCAAGGGAGCAGTACTTC. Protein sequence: CASSFSGQGAREQYF.

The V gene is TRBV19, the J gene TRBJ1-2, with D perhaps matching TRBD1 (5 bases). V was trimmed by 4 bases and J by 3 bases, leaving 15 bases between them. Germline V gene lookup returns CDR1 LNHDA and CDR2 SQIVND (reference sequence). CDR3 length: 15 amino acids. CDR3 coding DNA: TGTGCCAGTAGTAACGGACGGGGGGGAGACTATGGCTACACCTTC. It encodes CASSNGRGGDYGYTF. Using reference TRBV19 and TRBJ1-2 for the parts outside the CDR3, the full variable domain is DGGITQSPKYLFRKEGQNVTLSCEQNLNHDAMYWYRQDPGQGLRLIYYSQIVNDFQKGDIAEGYSVSREKKESFPLTVTSAQKNPTAFYLCASSNGRGGDYGYTFGSGTRLTVV.

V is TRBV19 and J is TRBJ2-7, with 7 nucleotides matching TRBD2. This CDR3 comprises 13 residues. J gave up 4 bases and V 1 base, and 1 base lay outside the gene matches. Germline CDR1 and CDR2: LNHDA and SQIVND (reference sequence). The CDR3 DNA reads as TGTGCCAGTAGTATAGCGGGAGGTTACGAGCAGTACTTC. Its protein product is CASSIAGGYEQYF.

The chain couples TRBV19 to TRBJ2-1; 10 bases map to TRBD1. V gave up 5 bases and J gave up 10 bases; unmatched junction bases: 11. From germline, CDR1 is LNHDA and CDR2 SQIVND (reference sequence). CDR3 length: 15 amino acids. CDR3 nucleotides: TGTGCCAGTAGTCCCCCCGGGACAGGGGTTTGGGAGCAGTTCTTC. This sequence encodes CASSPPGTGVWEQFF.

CDR3 region: CASSLEARTDTQYF. The CDR3 region has the DNA TGTGCCAGCAGCTTGGAAGCCCGCACAGATACGCAGTATTTT. The chain joins TRBV5-4 to TRBJ2-3; D is ambiguous. The germline V and J ends were trimmed by 0 bases and 1 base, with 6 bases remaining between them. Germline CDR1 reads SGHNT; CDR2 reads YYREEE (reference sequence). CDR3 size: 14 residues.

CDR3: CASTDTGTGGSEQYF. The CDR3 region has the DNA TGTGCCAGCACCGACACCGGGACAGGGGGTTCCGAGCAGTACTTC. The chain couples TRBV5-6 to TRBJ2-7; 11 nucleotides match TRBD1. The CDR3 spans 15 residues. Germline trimming cut 6 bases from V and 6 bases from J; bases unmatched to any gene: 11. Germline V gene lookup returns CDR1 SGHDT and CDR2 YYEEEE.

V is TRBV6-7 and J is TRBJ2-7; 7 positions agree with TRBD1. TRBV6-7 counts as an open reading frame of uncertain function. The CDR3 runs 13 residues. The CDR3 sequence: CTPRDSTPYEQYF. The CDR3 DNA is TGTACACCCCGGGACAGCACGCCCTACGAGCAGTACTTC.

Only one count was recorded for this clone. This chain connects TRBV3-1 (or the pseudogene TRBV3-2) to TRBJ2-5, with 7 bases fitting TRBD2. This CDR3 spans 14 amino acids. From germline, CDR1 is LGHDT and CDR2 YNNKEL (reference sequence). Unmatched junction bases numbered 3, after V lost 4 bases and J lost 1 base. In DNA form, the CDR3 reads TGTGCCAGCAGCCTCGGGGGGATCCAAGAGACCCAGTACTTC. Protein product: CASSLGGIQETQYF.

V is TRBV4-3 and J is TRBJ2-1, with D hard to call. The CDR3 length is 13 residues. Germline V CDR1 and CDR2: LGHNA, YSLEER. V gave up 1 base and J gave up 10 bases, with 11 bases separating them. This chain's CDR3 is CASSQGLDLEQFF. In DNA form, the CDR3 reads TGCGCCAGCAGCCAAGGGCTAGATTTAGAGCAGTTCTTC.

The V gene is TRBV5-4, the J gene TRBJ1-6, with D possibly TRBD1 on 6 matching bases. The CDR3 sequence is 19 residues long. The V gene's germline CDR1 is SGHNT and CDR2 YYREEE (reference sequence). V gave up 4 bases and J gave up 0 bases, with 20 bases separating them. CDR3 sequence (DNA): TGTGCCAGCAGCCCCACCCGAGAGGACAGAAGCTCCTATAATTCACCCCTCCACTTT. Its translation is CASSPTREDRSSYNSPLHF.

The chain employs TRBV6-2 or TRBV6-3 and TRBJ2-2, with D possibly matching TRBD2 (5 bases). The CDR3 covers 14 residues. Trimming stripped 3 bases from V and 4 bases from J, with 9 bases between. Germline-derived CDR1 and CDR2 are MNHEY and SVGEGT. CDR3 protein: CASSYEGTTGELFF. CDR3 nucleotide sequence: TGTGCCAGCAGTTATGAGGGTACCACCGGGGAGCTGTTTTTT.

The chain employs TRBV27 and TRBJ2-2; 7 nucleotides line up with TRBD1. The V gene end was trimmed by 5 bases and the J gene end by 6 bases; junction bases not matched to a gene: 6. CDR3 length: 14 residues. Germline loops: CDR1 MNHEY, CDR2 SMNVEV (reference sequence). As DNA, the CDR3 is TGTGCCAGCAGTGCGACTCAGGGGGCCGGGGAGCTGTTTTTT. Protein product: CASSATQGAGELFF.

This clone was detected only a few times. The CDR3 DNA follows: TGTGCCAGTAGCCCACAGGGGGCGAGCACCGGGGAGCTGTTTTTT. Residues: CASSPQGASTGELFF. This chain connects TRBV19 to TRBJ2-2; TRBD1 matches at 9 bases. The CDR3 length is 15 residues. Trimming at V came to 6 bases and at J to 4 bases, leaving 6 bases not matched to a gene. CDR1 and CDR2 (germline): LNHDA, SQIVND (reference sequence). Filled out from reference TRBV19 and TRBJ2-2, the complete variable domain reads DGGITQSPKYLFRKEGQNVTLSCEQNLNHDAMYWYRQDPGQGLRLIYYSQIVNDFQKGDIAEGYSVSREKKESFPLTVTSAQKNPTAFYLCASSPQGASTGELFFGEGSRLTVL.

The CDR3 region is CASAKNRGRYTF. CDR3 DNA: TGTGCTAGTGCCAAGAACAGGGGCCGCTACACCTTC. V usage is TRBV12-5 and J usage is TRBJ1-2; 7 nucleotides align to TRBD1. CDR1 is LGHNT, CDR2 FRNRAP, per germline. Trimming removed 7 bases from V and 9 bases from J; junction bases left unmatched: 8. CDR3 length: 12 residues.

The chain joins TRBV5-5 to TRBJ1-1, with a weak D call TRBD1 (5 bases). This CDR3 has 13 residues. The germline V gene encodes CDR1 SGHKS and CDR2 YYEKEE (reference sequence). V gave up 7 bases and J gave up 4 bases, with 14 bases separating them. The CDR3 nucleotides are TGTGCCAGCCTCCTGGGGGGGGGCACTGAAGCTTTCTTT. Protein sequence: CASLLGGGTEAFF.

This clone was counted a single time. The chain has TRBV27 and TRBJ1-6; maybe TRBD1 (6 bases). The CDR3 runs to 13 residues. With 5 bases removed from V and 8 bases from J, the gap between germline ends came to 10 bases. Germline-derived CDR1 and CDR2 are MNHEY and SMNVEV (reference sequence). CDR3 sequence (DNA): TGTGCCAGCAGTCACAGGGTAGATTCACCCCTCCACTTT. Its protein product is CASSHRVDSPLHF.

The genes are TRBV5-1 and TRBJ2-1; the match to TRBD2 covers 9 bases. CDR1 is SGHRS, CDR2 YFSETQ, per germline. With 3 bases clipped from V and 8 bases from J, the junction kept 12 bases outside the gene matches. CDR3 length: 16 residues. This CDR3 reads CASSSSMSSGVYEQFF. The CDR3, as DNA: TGCGCCAGCAGCTCCTCCATGTCTAGCGGGGTCTATGAGCAGTTCTTC.

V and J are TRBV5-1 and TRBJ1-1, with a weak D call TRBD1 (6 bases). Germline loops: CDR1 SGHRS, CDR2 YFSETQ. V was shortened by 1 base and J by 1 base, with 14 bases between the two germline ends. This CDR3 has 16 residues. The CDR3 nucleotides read TGCGCCAGCAGCTTGAAGGGGGACGGCTCGAACACTGAAGCTTTCTTT. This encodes CASSLKGDGSNTEAFF. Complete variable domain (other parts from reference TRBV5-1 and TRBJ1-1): KAGVTQTPRYLIKTRGQQVTLSCSPISGHRSVSWYQQTPGQGLQFLFEYFSETQRNKGNFPGRFSGRQFSNSRSEMNVSTLELGDSALYLCASSLKGDGSNTEAFFGQGTRLTVV.

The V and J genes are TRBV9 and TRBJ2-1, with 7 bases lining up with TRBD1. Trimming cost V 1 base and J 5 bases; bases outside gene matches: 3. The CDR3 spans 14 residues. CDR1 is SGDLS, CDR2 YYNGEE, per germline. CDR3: CASSVRQGDNEQFF. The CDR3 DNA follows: TGTGCCAGCAGCGTACGACAGGGCGACAATGAGCAGTTCTTC.

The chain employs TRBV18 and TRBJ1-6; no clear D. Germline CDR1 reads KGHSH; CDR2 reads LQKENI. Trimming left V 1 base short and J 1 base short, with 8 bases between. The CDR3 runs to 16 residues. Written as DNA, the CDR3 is TGTGCCAGCTCACCACTATCGGGGTCCTATAATTCACCCCTCCACTTT. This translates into CASSPLSGSYNSPLHF. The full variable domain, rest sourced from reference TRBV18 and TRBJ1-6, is NAGVMQNPRHLVRRRGQEARLRCSPMKGHSHVYWYRQLPEEGLKFMVYLQKENIIDESGMPKERFSAEFPKEGPSILRIQQVVRGDSAAYFCASSPLSGSYNSPLHFGNGTRLTVT.

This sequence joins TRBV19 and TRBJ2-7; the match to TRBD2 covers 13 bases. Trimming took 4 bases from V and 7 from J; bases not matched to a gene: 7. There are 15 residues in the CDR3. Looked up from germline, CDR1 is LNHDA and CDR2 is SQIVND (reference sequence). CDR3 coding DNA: TGTGCCAGTAGTAGAGGGGGACTAGCGGGGCGGGAGCAGTACTTC. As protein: CASSRGGLAGREQYF.

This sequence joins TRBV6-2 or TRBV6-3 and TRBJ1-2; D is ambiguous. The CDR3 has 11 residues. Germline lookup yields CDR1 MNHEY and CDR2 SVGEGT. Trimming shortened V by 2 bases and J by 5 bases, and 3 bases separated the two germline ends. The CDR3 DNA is TGTGCCAGCAGTTACCTTTATGGCTACACCTTC. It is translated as CASSYLYGYTF.

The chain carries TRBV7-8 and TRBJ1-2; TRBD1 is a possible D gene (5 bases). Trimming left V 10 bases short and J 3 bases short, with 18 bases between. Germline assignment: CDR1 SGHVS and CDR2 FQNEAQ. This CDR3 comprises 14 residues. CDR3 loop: CAIGGRGRDYGYTF. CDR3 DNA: TGTGCCATCGGGGGGAGGGGACGGGACTATGGCTACACCTTC.